These T cell receptor beta chains were read from a single sample in a study of blood T cells in healthy people across ages. Using its own MiXCR run on the 5' RACE reads, TCRdb lists one record per CDR3 protein. The sample has over a million distinct CDR3 sequences; approximately 38% are singletons. Sequencing was done on a sample of blood. The receptors shown here come from a woman younger than 30 in good health. The CDR3 runs from the conserved cysteine through the conserved F or W. Each record gives: D gene, V gene, clone size, CDR3 length, CDR3 protein. D genes are given only for firm matches. The size entry is marked missing in some rows and otherwise reads once, few, many or a size class.

d_gene: TRBD2
v_gene: TRBV4-1
abundance: few
len: 16
CDR3aa: CASSQNGLAGVPEQYF

d_gene: TRBD1
v_gene: TRBV20-1
abundance: once
len: 16
CDR3aa: CSARDAGTGALDTQYF

d_gene: .
v_gene: TRBV6-2/TRBV6-3
abundance: few
len: 16
CDR3aa: CASSASGTSSYNEQYF

d_gene: .
v_gene: TRBV30
abundance: .
len: 13
CDR3aa: CAWSGRFQETQYF

d_gene: .
v_gene: TRBV11-1
abundance: once
len: 15
CDR3aa: CASSLSTPGTYEQYF

d_gene: TRBD1
v_gene: TRBV18
abundance: .
len: 14
CDR3aa: CASSRQEGTDTQYF

d_gene: TRBD1
v_gene: TRBV4-1
abundance: .
len: 15
CDR3aa: CASSQEGGGNEKLFF

d_gene: TRBD1
v_gene: TRBV4-1
abundance: few
len: 17
CDR3aa: CASSQDSTGRDNSPLHF

d_gene: .
v_gene: TRBV28
abundance: .
len: 17
CDR3aa: CASSFPRAGLSTDTQYF

d_gene: .
v_gene: TRBV5-1
abundance: few
len: 15
CDR3aa: CASSLAGPSLNEQFF

d_gene: .
v_gene: TRBV5-1
abundance: .
len: 16
CDR3aa: CASSSLPGATGGAQHF

d_gene: .
v_gene: TRBV12-3/TRBV12-4
abundance: .
len: 15
CDR3aa: CASSPLTGTTEKLFF

d_gene: .
v_gene: TRBV12-3/TRBV12-4
abundance: .
len: 16
CDR3aa: CASIQGGARSYNEQFF

d_gene: TRBD2
v_gene: TRBV27
abundance: .
len: 17
CDR3aa: CASSVRLAGRGSNEQFF

d_gene: .
v_gene: TRBV10-3
abundance: .
len: 14
CDR3aa: CAISNTRGENEQFF

d_gene: .
v_gene: TRBV2
abundance: .
len: 13
CDR3aa: CANSFSDSYEQYF

d_gene: TRBD1
v_gene: TRBV10-3
abundance: few
len: 14
CDR3aa: CAISEETGGYEAFF

d_gene: .
v_gene: TRBV7-2
abundance: .
len: 16
CDR3aa: CASSSTGLSSYNEQYF

d_gene: .
v_gene: TRBV6-5
abundance: .
len: 16
CDR3aa: CASSRGRVAGNYGYTF

d_gene: TRBD1
v_gene: TRBV20-1
abundance: .
len: 14
CDR3aa: CSARAPTGIEKLFF

d_gene: .
v_gene: TRBV12-3/TRBV12-4
abundance: .
len: 14
CDR3aa: CASRPTGPQETQYF

d_gene: TRBD1
v_gene: TRBV20-1
abundance: .
len: 13
CDR3aa: CSARDQGGQPQHF

d_gene: .
v_gene: TRBV20-1
abundance: .
len: 13
CDR3aa: CSATTGTDYEQYF

d_gene: TRBD1
v_gene: TRBV28
abundance: few
len: 15
CDR3aa: CASSSPGQRSHEQYF

d_gene: TRBD2
v_gene: TRBV4-1
abundance: .
len: 15
CDR3aa: CASSPSGGAVNEQYF

d_gene: TRBD1
v_gene: TRBV7-9
abundance: .
len: 14
CDR3aa: CASSLIPDRGEQYF

d_gene: TRBD2
v_gene: TRBV5-4
abundance: .
len: 18
CDR3aa: CASSLGTSGMGTRGEQYF

d_gene: .
v_gene: TRBV4-1
abundance: .
len: 16
CDR3aa: CASSQETGEGKNIQYF

d_gene: TRBD1
v_gene: TRBV30
abundance: .
len: 16
CDR3aa: CAWSFGTGVLLSGYTF

d_gene: TRBD1
v_gene: TRBV27
abundance: .
len: 15
CDR3aa: CASGRGQGNTGELFF

d_gene: TRBD2
v_gene: TRBV13
abundance: .
len: 15
CDR3aa: CASSLETSRTDTQYF

d_gene: .
v_gene: TRBV12-3/TRBV12-4
abundance: .
len: 14
CDR3aa: CASSLVGRLDTQYF

d_gene: .
v_gene: TRBV12-3/TRBV12-4
abundance: .
len: 13
CDR3aa: CASRRTQSSEQFF

d_gene: TRBD1
v_gene: TRBV24-1
abundance: few
len: 15
CDR3aa: CATSDTQGDLDGYTF

d_gene: .
v_gene: TRBV7-6
abundance: .
len: 13
CDR3aa: CASSSKVGGELFF

d_gene: .
v_gene: TRBV2
abundance: once
len: 15
CDR3aa: CASSGQGIISYEQFF

d_gene: .
v_gene: TRBV7-6
abundance: .
len: 15
CDR3aa: CASSLAEGMADTQYF

d_gene: .
v_gene: TRBV6-5
abundance: .
len: 13
CDR3aa: CARTQAPGDEQYF

d_gene: .
v_gene: TRBV5-6
abundance: .
len: 17
CDR3aa: CASSLGGQGPHKETQYF

d_gene: .
v_gene: TRBV12-3/TRBV12-4
abundance: .
len: 13
CDR3aa: CASSFSGPTEAFF

d_gene: .
v_gene: TRBV6-6
abundance: few
len: 15
CDR3aa: CASSYSRVENTEAFF

d_gene: .
v_gene: TRBV5-6
abundance: .
len: 17
CDR3aa: CASSFGSTGGSNEKLFF

d_gene: TRBD1
v_gene: TRBV19
abundance: .
len: 15
CDR3aa: CASSITTGASYEQYF

d_gene: .
v_gene: TRBV2
abundance: .
len: 15
CDR3aa: CASSGSSGAHNEQFF

d_gene: .
v_gene: TRBV10-3
abundance: few
len: 14
CDR3aa: CAISHAGSNYGYTF

d_gene: TRBD2
v_gene: TRBV10-3
abundance: .
len: 17
CDR3aa: CAITNPGTSGSIYEQYF

d_gene: .
v_gene: TRBV29-1
abundance: .
len: 19
CDR3aa: CSVEDDLGWVKQGHYGYTF

d_gene: .
v_gene: TRBV3-1
abundance: .
len: 13
CDR3aa: CASRPSVGSGYTF

d_gene: .
v_gene: TRBV11-1
abundance: few
len: 16
CDR3aa: CASSLGSSDPTNEQFF

d_gene: .
v_gene: TRBV7-9
abundance: .
len: 14
CDR3aa: CASRALGTNEKLFF

d_gene: TRBD1
v_gene: TRBV7-9
abundance: .
len: 16
CDR3aa: CASSGRRDRGHYGYTF